This note documents a single TCR beta chain sequence. The data are from a study of CD8+CD57+ T cells in acquired aplastic anemia. Study-level background: Recorded DNA amounts for sorted CD4+ and CD8+ cells had an average of approximately 3 ug.

Before being chosen for sequencing, patients had shown CD8+CD57+ cell expansion by flow cytometry. Prior therapy had not been administered to any patient at the time of blood sampling. The J segment lost 8 bases and the V segment lost 0 bases, leaving 1 base of the junction unmatched. The CDR3 runs 13 residues. The germline CDR1 and CDR2 sequences are KGHDR and SFDVKD. Genomic DNA provided the template from which TCR beta VDJ and CDR3 profiles were obtained. TCRdb reprocessed the reads with MiXCR, giving one entry per CDR3 protein. The sample has under 200,000 distinct CDR3 sequences; 45% to 50% are singletons.

The clonotype originates from a human donor with aplastic anemia. V and J are TRBV24-1 and TRBJ2-3; 7 bases match TRBD2. Sample: sorted CD4+, CD8+, or CD8+CD57+ T cells (not recorded which) from PBMCs. CDR3 amino acids: CATSDLPSGTQYF. The DNA of the CDR3 is TGTGCCACCAGTGATTTGCCTAGCGGTACGCAGTATTTT.